These 22 T cell receptor beta chains share one sample of origin, sequenced in a study of Ad26.COV2.S vaccination and SARS-CoV-2 variants. Assay: immunoSEQ multiplex PCR; the TCRdb copy retains only in-frame clones and omits some. The sample includes 500,000 or so clones, 89% of them seen just once. The sample's treatment: roughly 19 received Ad26.COV2.S at low or high dose, single or two shots; about five received placebo; per-sample allocation not given. Following the first vaccine or placebo injection, samples were taken on day 63. The sample was peripheral blood, taken in a trial of Ad26.COV2.S vaccine versus placebo. These TCRs come from a person between 18 and 60 years old who received the Ad26.COV2.S COVID-19 vaccine or a placebo.

The V call is TRBV3-1 (or the pseudogene TRBV3-2), the J call TRBJ1-2; no clear D gene. CDR1 is LGHDT and CDR2 is YNNKEL in the germline V gene (reference sequence). The CDR3 consists of 14 residues. The V and J ends lost 1 base and 3 bases respectively, with 9 bases between them. The chain's CDR3 is CASSQVPDYYGYTF. For the CDR3, the DNA is TGTGCCAGCAGCCAAGTTCCAGACTACTATGGCTACACCTTC.

This clone is a singleton in its sample. V usage is TRBV5-1 and J usage is TRBJ2-5, with D unclear. With 0 bases removed from V and 5 bases from J, the gap between germline ends came to 5 bases. The CDR3 runs 12 residues. The germline V gene encodes CDR1 SGHRS and CDR2 YFSETQ. The CDR3 protein is CASSLDVETQYF. CDR3 bases: TGCGCCAGCAGCTTGGATGTGGAGACCCAGTACTTC.

The V call is TRBV9, the J call TRBJ1-1; D not resolved. The CDR3 contains 15 residues. V shed 3 bases and J shed 1 base, with 13 bases lying between them. Per the germline V gene, CDR1 is SGDLS and CDR2 is YYNGEE. The CDR3 spells CASSARVEANTEAFF. The CDR3 DNA reads as TGTGCCAGCAGCGCCCGCGTGGAGGCGAACACTGAAGCTTTCTTT.

The chain links TRBV10-3 to TRBJ1-5, with TRBD1 matching over 7 bases. The J segment lost 5 bases and the V segment lost 5 bases, leaving 9 bases of the junction unmatched. The CDR3 is made up of 15 amino acids. CDR1 is ENHRY and CDR2 is SYGVKD in the germline V gene. The DNA of the CDR3 is TGTGCCATCAGTCGCGACAGGGTCAAGTATCAGCCCCAGCATTTT. As protein: CAISRDRVKYQPQHF.

The chain carries TRBV29-1 and TRBJ2-1, with a possible D match to TRBD2 (5 bases). The V gene lost 6 bases and the J gene lost 4 bases, with 16 bases spanning the gap. The CDR3 is 14 amino acids. Germline CDR1 reads SQVTM; CDR2 reads ANQGSEA. CDR3 region: CSVYSAGFYNEQFF. The CDR3 bases are TGCAGCGTGTATAGCGCCGGATTTTACAATGAGCAGTTCTTC.

The chain has TRBV6-2 or TRBV6-3 and TRBJ1-5; 7 nucleotides match TRBD1. This CDR3 has 15 residues. The junction had 6 bases not matched to a gene; V was cut back by 5 bases and J by 2 bases. Germline loops: CDR1 MNHEY, CDR2 SVGEGT. The CDR3 region has the DNA TGTGCCAGCAGTCCGGGAGGACAGGGCAATCAGCCCCAGCATTTT. This gives the protein CASSPGGQGNQPQHF.

V usage is TRBV5-1 and J usage is TRBJ2-2, with D possibly matching TRBD1 (5 bases). V shed 3 bases and J shed 6 bases, with 12 bases lying between them. The germline V gene encodes CDR1 SGHRS and CDR2 YFSETQ. This CDR3 comprises 14 residues. CDR3 in DNA: TGCGCCAGCAGCTGGCAGGGTAAAGCCGGGGAGCTGTTTTTT. It specifies CASSWQGKAGELFF.

The chain recombines TRBV7-3 with TRBJ2-5; possible D gene TRBD1, 6 bases. Germline V CDR1 and CDR2: SGHTA, FQGTGA. V gave up 5 bases and J gave up 4 bases, with 14 bases separating them. The CDR3 is made up of 14 amino acids. CDR3 region: CASSPGHSTETQYF. Written as DNA, the CDR3 is TGTGCCAGCAGCCCGGGACATTCCACAGAGACCCAGTACTTC.

J is TRBJ2-4 and V is TRBV4-3, with 7 bases matching TRBD1. V was pared by 0 bases and J by 2 bases, with 7 bases of the junction left unmatched. CDR1 and CDR2 from the germline V gene are LGHNA and YSLEER. This CDR3 is built from 17 residues. The CDR3 DNA is TGCGCCAGCAGCCAAGATTGGGCAGGGGGTCCCAAAAACATTCAGTACTTC. It specifies CASSQDWAGGPKNIQYF.

This clone was picked up one time. The chain combines TRBV28 with TRBJ2-7; D is perhaps TRBD2 (5 bases). The germline V and J ends were trimmed by 4 bases and 6 bases, with 16 bases remaining between them. Per the germline V gene, CDR1 is MDHEN and CDR2 is SYDVKM. The CDR3 runs to 14 residues. The CDR3 here is CASSSHVTRGEQYV. DNA of the CDR3: TGTGCCAGCAGTTCCCATGTCACCCGGGGCGAGCAGTACGTC.

The chain uses TRBV4-3 and TRBJ2-1; D not certain. The V gene lost 0 bases and the J gene lost 4 bases, with 10 bases spanning the gap. CDR1 and CDR2 (germline): LGHNA, YSLEER. The CDR3 runs 15 residues. The CDR3 here is CASSQDWATYNEQFF. CDR3 in DNA: TGCGCCAGCAGCCAAGATTGGGCTACTTACAATGAGCAGTTCTTC.

The chain links TRBV5-6 to TRBJ2-3; 7 positions agree with TRBD2. With V trimmed by 0 bases and J by 4 bases, 5 bases remained unmatched. CDR1 SGHDT and CDR2 YYEEEE come from the germline V gene. The CDR3 runs 15 residues. The chain's CDR3 is CASSLAPTSADTQYF. The CDR3 region has the DNA TGTGCCAGCAGCTTGGCCCCCACTAGCGCAGATACGCAGTATTTT.

In nucleotides, the CDR3 is TGTGCCAGCAGTTACTCGACAGCCAACGGGGAGCTGTTTTTT. This sequence encodes CASSYSTANGELFF. This chain links TRBV6-5 with TRBJ2-2; TRBD1 is a possible D gene (5 bases). Trimming stripped 0 bases from V and 7 bases from J, with 9 bases between. CDR3 length: 14 amino acids. CDR1 is MNHEY, CDR2 SVGAGI, per germline.

This chain links TRBV6-4 with TRBJ2-1, with 9 bases lining up with TRBD2. Germline V gene data show CDR1 as MRHNA and CDR2 as SNTAGT. Trimming cost V 5 bases and J 6 bases; bases outside gene matches: 8. The CDR3 runs 15 residues. This CDR3 is CASSPRAGGSNEQFF. The CDR3 DNA sequence: TGTGCCAGCAGTCCCCGAGCGGGAGGAAGCAATGAGCAGTTCTTC.

Comments on this clone: The same CDR3 is also encoded by other DNA sequences in this sample. CDR3 residues: CASSESSYNSPLHF. CDR3 bases: TGTGCCAGCAGTGAAAGCTCCTATAATTCACCCCTCCACTTT. The J gene is TRBJ1-6, the V gene TRBV2; D unresolved. The germline V gene has CDR1 SNHLY and CDR2 FYNNEI. V dropped 2 bases and J dropped 0 bases, with 2 bases sitting between them. The length of the CDR3 is 14 residues.

The chain employs TRBV6-5 and TRBJ1-2; no definite D call. Germline CDR1 reads MNHEY; CDR2 reads SVGAGI. The CDR3 is 13 residues long. Trimming took 6 bases from V and 1 from J, leaving 9 bases between them. CDR3 in amino acids: CASRQTYNYGYTF. The CDR3 nucleotides are TGTGCCAGCAGACAGACCTATAACTATGGCTACACCTTC.

This clone has a handful of counts. The V and J genes are TRBV5-1 and TRBJ1-2; 11 positions match TRBD1. This CDR3 comprises 15 residues. With 4 bases clipped from V and 8 bases from J, the junction kept 10 bases outside the gene matches. Germline-derived CDR1 and CDR2 are SGHRS and YFSETQ. The CDR3 sequence: CASSPGTGGLGGYTF. CDR3 nucleotide sequence: TGCGCCAGCAGCCCTGGGACAGGGGGTTTAGGGGGCTACACCTTC. The complete variable domain, with remaining parts taken from reference TRBV5-1 and TRBJ1-2, reads KAGVTQTPRYLIKTRGQQVTLSCSPISGHRSVSWYQQTPGQGLQFLFEYFSETQRNKGNFPGRFSGRQFSNSRSEMNVSTLELGDSALYLCASSPGTGGLGGYTFGSGTRLTVV.

This clone was recorded only once. J is TRBJ1-2 and V is TRBV6-5; the D gene is possibly TRBD1 (5 bases). The germline V gene has CDR1 MNHEY and CDR2 SVGAGI. Trimming stripped 6 bases from V and 8 bases from J, with 19 bases between. This CDR3 is built from 14 residues. The CDR3 DNA sequence: TGTGCCAGCAGGCGGGACCGGACCAGAGGGGGCTACACCTTC. Its translation: CASRRDRTRGGYTF.

This clone showed up just once. CDR3: CASSQGAGNNSPLHF. The CDR3 region has the DNA TGTGCCAGCAGTCAAGGGGCGGGTAATAATTCACCCCTCCACTTT. J is TRBJ1-6 and V is TRBV27, with D perhaps TRBD1 (5 bases). Per the germline V gene, CDR1 is MNHEY and CDR2 is SMNVEV (reference sequence). Trimming removed 5 bases from V and 5 bases from J, with 13 bases in between. This CDR3 has 15 residues.

J is TRBJ1-4 and V is TRBV2; 10 bases are a match to TRBD1. There are 14 residues in the CDR3. Trimming removed 6 bases from V and 8 bases from J; junction bases left unmatched: 6. Germline-derived CDR1 and CDR2 are SNHLY and FYNNEI. CDR3 DNA sequence: TGTGCCAGCAGGGGACAGGGGATATCGGAAAAACTGTTTTTT. The encoded protein is CASRGQGISEKLFF.

The chain recombines TRBV4-2 with TRBJ1-4; 7 nucleotides match TRBD1. With 4 bases clipped from V and 0 bases from J, the junction kept 5 bases outside the gene matches. Germline V gene data show CDR1 as LGHNA and CDR2 as YNFKEQ. The CDR3 contains 16 residues. The CDR3 here is CASSRDTGATNEKLFF. Here the CDR3 DNA reads TGTGCCAGCAGCCGAGACACAGGGGCAACTAATGAAAAACTGTTTTTT.

The V call is TRBV7-9, the J call TRBJ1-1; the D is unclear. V shed 1 base and J shed 3 bases, with 9 bases lying between them. Germline assignment: CDR1 SEHNR and CDR2 FQNEAQ (reference sequence). The CDR3 is 14 amino acids. The CDR3 DNA sequence: TGTGCCAGCAGCTTAGTTATGGTGTACACTGAAGCTTTCTTT. This gives the protein CASSLVMVYTEAFF. Full variable domain (remainder filled in from reference TRBV7-9 and TRBJ1-1): DTGVSQNPRHKITKRGQNVTFRCDPISEHNRLYWYRQTLGQGPEFLTYFQNEAQLEKSRLLSDRFSAERPKGSFSTLEIQRTEQGDSAMYLCASSLVMVYTEAFFGQGTRLTVV.